This TCR beta chain was sequenced during a study of T-cell reconstitution after alpha-beta-depleted transplantation in children. Study results and limitations: T cells produced anew were the main source of T-cell counts and diversity one year after transplant. Where alpha-beta T cells came from about two months after transplant was reportedly several hundred expanded graft clones.

The CDR3 extends over 15 amino acids. V shed 4 bases and J 4 bases; nucleotides not matched to a gene: 7. Per germline, CDR1 LGHNA and CDR2 YNFKEQ. In this sample, this clonotype turned up a few times. Its antigen is as yet unknown. Preparing the TCRbeta library involved the use of unique molecular identifiers. MiXCR, applied by TCRdb to the PCR reads, yields one record per CDR3 protein. Of about 1,000,000 distinct CDR3 sequences listed, under 30% are singletons. The receptor was derived from a boy under two years old who had a stem cell transplant for SCID, so the T cells may come from the graft donor. The source material was PBMCs, mostly from graft donor cells, sampled 360 days after TCRalphabeta/CD19-depleted stem cell transplant. The chain recombines TRBV4-2 with TRBJ2-1; 7 bases map to TRBD1. The CDR3 spells CASSLLGTAYNEQFF. CDR3 DNA: TGTGCCAGCAGCCTCTTAGGGACAGCTTACAATGAGCAGTTCTTC.